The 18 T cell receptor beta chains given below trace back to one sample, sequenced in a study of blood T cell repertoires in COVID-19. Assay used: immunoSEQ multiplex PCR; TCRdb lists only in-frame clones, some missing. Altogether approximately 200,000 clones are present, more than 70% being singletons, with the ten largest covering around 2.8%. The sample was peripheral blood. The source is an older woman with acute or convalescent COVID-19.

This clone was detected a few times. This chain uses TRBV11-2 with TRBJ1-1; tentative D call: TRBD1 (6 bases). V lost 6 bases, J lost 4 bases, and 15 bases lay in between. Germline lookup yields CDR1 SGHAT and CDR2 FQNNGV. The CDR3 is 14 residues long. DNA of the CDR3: TGTGCCAGCAGAATAACAGGGCCCGGCACTGAAGCTTTCTTT. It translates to CASRITGPGTEAFF.

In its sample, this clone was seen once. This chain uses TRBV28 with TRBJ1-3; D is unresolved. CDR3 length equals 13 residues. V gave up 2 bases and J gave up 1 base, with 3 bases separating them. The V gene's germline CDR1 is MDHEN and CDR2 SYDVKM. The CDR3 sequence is CASSLQSGNTIYF. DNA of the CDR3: TGTGCCAGCAGTTTACAATCTGGAAACACCATATATTTT.

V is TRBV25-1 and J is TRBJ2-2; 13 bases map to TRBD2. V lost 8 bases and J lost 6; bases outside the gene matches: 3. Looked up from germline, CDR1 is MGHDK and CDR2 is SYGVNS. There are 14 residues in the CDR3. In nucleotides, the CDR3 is TGTGCCAGCCGGACTAGCGGGAGCTCCGGGGAGCTGTTTTTT. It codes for CASRTSGSSGELFF.

CDR3 nucleotides: TGTGCCAGCAGTGAAACGCGGGGGCCATACTACGAGCAGTACTTC. Translating gives CASSETRGPYYEQYF. J is TRBJ2-7 and V is TRBV6-1, with D maybe TRBD2 (7 bases). The V and J ends lost 2 bases and 3 bases respectively, with 14 bases between them. This CDR3 contains 15 residues. Germline CDR1 reads MNHNS; CDR2 reads SASEGT.

The CDR3 DNA follows: TGTGCCATCAGGGGGGAGGTCACCATATATTTT. Its translation is CAIRGEVTIYF. J is TRBJ1-3 and V is TRBV10-3; D possibly corresponds to TRBD1 (5 bases). Trimming took off 6 bases at V and 9 bases at J, with 9 bases between the two ends. The germline gives CDR1 ENHRY, CDR2 SYGVKD. This CDR3 is built from 11 residues.

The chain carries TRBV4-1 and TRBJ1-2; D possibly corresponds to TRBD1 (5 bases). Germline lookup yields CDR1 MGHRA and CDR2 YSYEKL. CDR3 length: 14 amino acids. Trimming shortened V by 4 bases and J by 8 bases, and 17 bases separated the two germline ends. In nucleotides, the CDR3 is TGCGCCAGCAGCCCCTCCGGGGGGGTTTGGGGCTACACCTTC. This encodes CASSPSGGVWGYTF.

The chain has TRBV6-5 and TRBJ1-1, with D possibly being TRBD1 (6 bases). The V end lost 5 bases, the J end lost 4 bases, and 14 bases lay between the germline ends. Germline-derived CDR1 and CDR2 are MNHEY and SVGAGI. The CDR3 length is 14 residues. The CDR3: CASSPAGAFTEAFF. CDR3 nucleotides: TGTGCCAGCAGTCCTGCAGGGGCTTTCACTGAAGCTTTCTTT.

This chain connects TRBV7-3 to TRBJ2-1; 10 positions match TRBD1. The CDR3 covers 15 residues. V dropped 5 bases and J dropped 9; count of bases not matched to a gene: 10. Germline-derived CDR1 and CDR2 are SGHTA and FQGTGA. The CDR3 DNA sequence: TGTGCCAGCAGCAAGACAGGGGGCTCTAGAGGTGAGCAGTTCTTC. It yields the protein CASSKTGGSRGEQFF.

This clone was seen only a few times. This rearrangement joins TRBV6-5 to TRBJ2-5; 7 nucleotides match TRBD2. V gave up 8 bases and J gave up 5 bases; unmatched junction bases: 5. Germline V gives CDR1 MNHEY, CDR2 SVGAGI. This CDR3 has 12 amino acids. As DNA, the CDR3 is TGTGCCAGCGGGAGGGGTGGCGAGACCCAGTACTTC. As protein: CASGRGGETQYF.

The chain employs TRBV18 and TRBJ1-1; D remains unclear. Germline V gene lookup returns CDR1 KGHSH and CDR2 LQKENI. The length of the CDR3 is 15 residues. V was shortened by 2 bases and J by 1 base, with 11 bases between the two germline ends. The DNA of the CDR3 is TGTGCCAGCTCACCATCGGGGAGTCGGAACACTGAAGCTTTCTTT. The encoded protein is CASSPSGSRNTEAFF. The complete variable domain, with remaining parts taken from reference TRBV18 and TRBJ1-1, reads NAGVMQNPRHLVRRRGQEARLRCSPMKGHSHVYWYRQLPEEGLKFMVYLQKENIIDESGMPKERFSAEFPKEGPSILRIQQVVRGDSAAYFCASSPSGSRNTEAFFGQGTRLTVV.

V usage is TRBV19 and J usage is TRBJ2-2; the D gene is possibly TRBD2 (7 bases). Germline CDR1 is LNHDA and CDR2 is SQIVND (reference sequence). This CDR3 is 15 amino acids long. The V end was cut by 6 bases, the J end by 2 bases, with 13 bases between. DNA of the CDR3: TGTGCCAGTAGGGAAGGGGGGGCCAACACCGGGGAGCTGTTTTTT. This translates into CASREGGANTGELFF.

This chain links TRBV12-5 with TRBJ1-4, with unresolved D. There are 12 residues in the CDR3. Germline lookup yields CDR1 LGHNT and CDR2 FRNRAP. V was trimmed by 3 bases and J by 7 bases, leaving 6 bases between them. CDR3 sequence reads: CASGLTVEKLFF. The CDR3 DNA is TGTGCTAGTGGTTTAACAGTTGAAAAACTGTTTTTT.

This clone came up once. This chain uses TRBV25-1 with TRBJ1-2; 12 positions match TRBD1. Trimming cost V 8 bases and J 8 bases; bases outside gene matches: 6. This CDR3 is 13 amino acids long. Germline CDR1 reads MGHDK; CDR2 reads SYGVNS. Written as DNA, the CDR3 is TGTGCCAGCGGCGGGACAGGGGGCTGGGGCTACACCTTC. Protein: CASGGTGGWGYTF.

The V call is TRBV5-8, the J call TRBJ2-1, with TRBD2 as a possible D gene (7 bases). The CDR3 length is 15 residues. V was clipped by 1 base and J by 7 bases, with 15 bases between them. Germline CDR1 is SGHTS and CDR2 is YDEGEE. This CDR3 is CASSLTGGQRNEQFF. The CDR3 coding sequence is TGTGCCAGCAGCTTGACGGGGGGACAAAGAAATGAGCAGTTCTTC.

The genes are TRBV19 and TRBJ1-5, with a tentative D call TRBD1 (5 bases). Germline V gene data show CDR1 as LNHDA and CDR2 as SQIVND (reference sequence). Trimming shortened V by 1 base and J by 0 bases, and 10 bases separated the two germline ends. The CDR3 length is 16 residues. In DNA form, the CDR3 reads TGTGCCAGTAGTATAGGGGGGGTTTTTAGCAATCAGCCCCAGCATTTT. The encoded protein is CASSIGGVFSNQPQHF. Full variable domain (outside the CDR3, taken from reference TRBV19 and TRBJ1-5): DGGITQSPKYLFRKEGQNVTLSCEQNLNHDAMYWYRQDPGQGLRLIYYSQIVNDFQKGDIAEGYSVSREKKESFPLTVTSAQKNPTAFYLCASSIGGVFSNQPQHFGDGTRLSIL.

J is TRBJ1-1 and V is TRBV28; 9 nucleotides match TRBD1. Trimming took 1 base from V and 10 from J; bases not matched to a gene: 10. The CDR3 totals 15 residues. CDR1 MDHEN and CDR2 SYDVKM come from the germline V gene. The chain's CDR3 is CASSLLGTGQGRAFF. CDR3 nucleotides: TGTGCCAGCAGTTTATTGGGTACGGGACAGGGAAGAGCTTTCTTT.

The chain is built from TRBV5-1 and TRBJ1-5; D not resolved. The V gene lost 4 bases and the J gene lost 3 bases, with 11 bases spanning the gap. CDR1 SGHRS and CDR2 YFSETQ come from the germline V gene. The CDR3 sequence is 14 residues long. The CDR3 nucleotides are TGCGCCAGCAGCCCCTCGGGGTCCAATCAGCCCCAGCATTTT. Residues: CASSPSGSNQPQHF. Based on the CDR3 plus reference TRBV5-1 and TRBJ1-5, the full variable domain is KAGVTQTPRYLIKTRGQQVTLSCSPISGHRSVSWYQQTPGQGLQFLFEYFSETQRNKGNFPGRFSGRQFSNSRSEMNVSTLELGDSALYLCASSPSGSNQPQHFGDGTRLSIL.

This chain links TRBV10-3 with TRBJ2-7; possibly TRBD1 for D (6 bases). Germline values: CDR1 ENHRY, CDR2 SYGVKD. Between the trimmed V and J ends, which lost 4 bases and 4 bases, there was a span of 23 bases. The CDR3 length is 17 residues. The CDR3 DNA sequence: TGTGCCATCAGTGTAGTTGCCGCCACAGGGCCCCAATACGAGCAGTACTTC. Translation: CAISVVAATGPQYEQYF.